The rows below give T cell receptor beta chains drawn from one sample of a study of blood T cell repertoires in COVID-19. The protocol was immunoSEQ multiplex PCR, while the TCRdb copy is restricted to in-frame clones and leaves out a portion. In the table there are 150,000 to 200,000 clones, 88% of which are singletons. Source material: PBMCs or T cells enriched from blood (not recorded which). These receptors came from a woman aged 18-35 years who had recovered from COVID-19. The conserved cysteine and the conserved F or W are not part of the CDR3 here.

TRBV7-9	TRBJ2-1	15	ASSFLTREEAYNEQF
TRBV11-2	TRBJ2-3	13	ASSPRTRSTDTQY
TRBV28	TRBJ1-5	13	ASSPSRGPNQPQH
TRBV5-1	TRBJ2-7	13	ASSWQTGGVDEQY
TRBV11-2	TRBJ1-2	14	ASSLALTLQGTRYT
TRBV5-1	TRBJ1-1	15	ASSSSRDRGANTEAF
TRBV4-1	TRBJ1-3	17	ASSQVTQGQGAGGNTIY
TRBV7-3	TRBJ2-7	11	ASSKAAPYEQY
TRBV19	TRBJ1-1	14	ASNSGTGGRGSEAF
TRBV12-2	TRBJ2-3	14	ASRTDSGVSTDTQY
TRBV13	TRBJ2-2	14	ASSPTPGTGARELF
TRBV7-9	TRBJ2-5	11	ASSLLMRETQY
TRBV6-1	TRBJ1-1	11	ASSEAGDSEAF
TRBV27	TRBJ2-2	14	ASSPDIGGAIGELF
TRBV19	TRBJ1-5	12	ASTSTANNQPQH
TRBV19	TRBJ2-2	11	ASSISTRGELF
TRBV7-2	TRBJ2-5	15	ASSQVSSMGGQETQY
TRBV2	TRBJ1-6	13	ASRGDRAYNSPLH
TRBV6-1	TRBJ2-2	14	ASSALANYNTGELF
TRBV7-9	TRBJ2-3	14	ASSFPGHRGQDTQY
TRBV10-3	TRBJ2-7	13	AISVLRTAPYEQY
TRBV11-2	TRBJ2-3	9	ASSVLDTQY
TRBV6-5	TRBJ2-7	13	ASSYSYRGSYEQY
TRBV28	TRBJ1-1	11	ASSATDTAEAF
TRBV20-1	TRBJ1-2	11	SASGDRSHGYT
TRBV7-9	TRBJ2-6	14	ASSPDGRAGANVLT
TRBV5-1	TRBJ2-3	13	ASRLGSGSADTQY
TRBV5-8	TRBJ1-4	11	ASSFPPGEKLF
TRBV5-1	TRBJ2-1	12	ASSLTSGMNEQF
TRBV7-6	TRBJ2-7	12	ASSLGQLSYEQY
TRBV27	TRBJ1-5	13	ASSSTGRSNQPQH
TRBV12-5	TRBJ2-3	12	ASGLGQSTDTQY
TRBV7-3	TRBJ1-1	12	ASSTTGGSTEAF
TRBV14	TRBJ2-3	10	ASSQGQAGQY
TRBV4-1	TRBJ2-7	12	VSSPRTGDYEQY
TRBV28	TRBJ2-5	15	ASSLVSLQAEQETQY
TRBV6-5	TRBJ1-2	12	ASSQPGEGYGYT
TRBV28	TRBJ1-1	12	ASRKGQGAAEAF
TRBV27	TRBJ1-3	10	ASSPFRDTIY
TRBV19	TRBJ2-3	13	ASSAASGRTDTQY
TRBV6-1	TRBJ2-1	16	ASSEARTSGGTYNEQF
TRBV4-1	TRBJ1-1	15	ASSQRGDRNRNTEAF
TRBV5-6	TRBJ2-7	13	ASTLGPGGAYEQY
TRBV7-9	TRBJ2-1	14	ASSPILPAGGDEQF
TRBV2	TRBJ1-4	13	ASSPYSFDYEKLF
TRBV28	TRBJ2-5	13	ASNREGTVAQTQY
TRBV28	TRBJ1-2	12	ASSLRGINYGYT
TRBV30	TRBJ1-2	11	AWSMGQGNGYT
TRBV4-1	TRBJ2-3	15	ASSQVDMGLASDTQY
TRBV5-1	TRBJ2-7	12	ASSFPGEWDEQY
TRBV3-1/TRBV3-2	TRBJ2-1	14	ASSQASRGWDNEQF
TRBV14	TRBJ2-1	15	ASSQEDAAGYDNEQF
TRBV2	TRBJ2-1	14	ASSEAQWEGNNEQF